Listed below are T cell receptor beta chains from one sample, sequenced in a study of cytomegalovirus exposure and HLA in healthy donors. TCRdb's table, derived via immunoSEQ multiplex PCR, lists solely in-frame clones and lacks some. The data show 100,000 to 150,000 clones, about 80% seen once. Specimen: PBMCs. These receptors were obtained from a man younger than 45 in good health and CMV-seropositive. Both conserved end residues are part of each CDR3. The order of the fields is CDR3 DNA, CDR3 protein, J gene, D gene, clone size, V gene. The D gene is left open where the match is weak. Only part of the rows carry a size: once, few, many, or a class if the clone is expanded.

TGTGCCACCAGCAAAGGGCGGGGGCAAGAGACCCAGTACTTC CATSKGRGQETQYF TRBJ2-5 TRBD2 . TRBV15
TGTGCCAGCAGCCCTGACGGGGGGAGGGAAGATACGCAGTATTTT CASSPDGGREDTQYF TRBJ2-3 TRBD2 . TRBV7-2
TGTGCCACCCGTGTCCGGGGAGGGGACAAAAACATTCAGTACTTC CATRVRGGDKNIQYF TRBJ2-4 TRBD2 . TRBV6-1
TGTGCCAGCGGTCAGGGTGTCTCTGGAAACACCATATATTTT CASGQGVSGNTIYF TRBJ1-3 . . TRBV28
TGTGCCAGCAGTGAGACAGGTACAGGGGGCTCCTACAATGAGCAGTTCTTC CASSETGTGGSYNEQFF TRBJ2-1 TRBD1 once TRBV25-1
TGTGCCAGCAGCGCAGCAGGGGGCTGGGAGACCCAGTACTTC CASSAAGGWETQYF TRBJ2-5 TRBD1 . TRBV7-2
TGTGCCAGCAGCGGGGACATCTCCTCTGGAAACACCATATATTTT CASSGDISSGNTIYF TRBJ1-3 . . TRBV7-2
TGTGCCAGCAGCGGGACAGGGGGCAACTATGGCTACACCTTC CASSGTGGNYGYTF TRBJ1-2 TRBD1 . TRBV9
TGTGCCAGCACCCTTGGGCAGTCTTTCTATAATTCACCCCTCCACTTT CASTLGQSFYNSPLHF TRBJ1-6 . . TRBV5-6
TGTGCCAGTAGTACAGGGGGCTACGAGCAGTACTTC CASSTGGYEQYF TRBJ2-7 TRBD1 few TRBV19
TGTGCCAGCAGCATAGGACAGGGGGTACGTAATGAGCAGTTCTTC CASSIGQGVRNEQFF TRBJ2-1 TRBD1 once TRBV7-9
TGTGCCAGCAGCTCACGGGGGGGCTTGAACACCGGGGAGCTGTTTTTT CASSSRGGLNTGELFF TRBJ2-2 TRBD2 . TRBV7-9
TGTGCCAGCGGCCAGGGGAAGGGCTACACCTTC CASGQGKGYTF TRBJ1-2 . . TRBV27
TGTGCCAGCAGCACTGGGGACAGGAGAAGCTCCTACGAGCAGTACTTC CASSTGDRRSSYEQYF TRBJ2-7 TRBD1 . TRBV7-2
TGTGCCAGCAGCCCTTCAGTCTGGGACAGACGTCAGCCCCAGCATTTT CASSPSVWDRRQPQHF TRBJ1-5 TRBD1 once TRBV5-5
TGTGCCAGCTCACCTTTTCGGGCGGGGACAGACACTGAAGCTTTCTTT CASSPFRAGTDTEAFF TRBJ1-1 TRBD1 once TRBV18
TGTGCCAGCAGGGGCCCGGGACAGGTCACAGATACGCAGTATTTT CASRGPGQVTDTQYF TRBJ2-3 TRBD1 . TRBV28
TGCGCCAGCGGATCTAGCGGGGCGGAGACCCAGTACTTC CASGSSGAETQYF TRBJ2-5 TRBD2 . TRBV5-1
TGTGCCAGTAGCACCGAGAGAGACGACAGGGGAAACACCATATATTTT CASSTERDDRGNTIYF TRBJ1-3 . . TRBV19
TGCGCCAGCAGTCGGTCAGGGGGGCGTCCCTTTGAAGCTTTCTTT CASSRSGGRPFEAFF TRBJ1-1 TRBD1 once TRBV5-1
TGTGCCAGCAGCCCTACGCGACAGGTCACAGATACGCAGTATTTT CASSPTRQVTDTQYF TRBJ2-3 . . TRBV28
TGTGCCAGCAGCTTAAGACAGCACTCGAACACTGAAGCTTTCTTT CASSLRQHSNTEAFF TRBJ1-1 . . TRBV5-6
TGTGCCAGCAGCTTATACTCCCAAACGACTAGCGGGGGGCCCCCACAGTACTTC CASSLYSQTTSGGPPQYF TRBJ2-5 TRBD2 few TRBV7-2
TGTGCCAGCAGCCAAGACAGGGGGAACTATGGCTACACCTTC CASSQDRGNYGYTF TRBJ1-2 TRBD1 . TRBV6-1
TGTGCCAGCAGCTTAAGAGGGGGTGGGGAAGCTTTCTTT CASSLRGGGEAFF TRBJ1-1 . . TRBV7-3
TGTGCCAGTAGTAGATCAGGGTGGGAAAAAACTGAAGCTTTCTTT CASSRSGWEKTEAFF TRBJ1-1 . . TRBV19
TGTGCCAGTAGTTTTCAAGCGGGCGGACAAGAGACCCAGTACTTC CASSFQAGGQETQYF TRBJ2-5 . . TRBV19
TGTGCCAGCAGCTTAGGTGGGACAGCAAATGAAAAACTGTTTTTT CASSLGGTANEKLFF TRBJ1-4 TRBD1 . TRBV7-2
TGTGCCAGCAGTGGAGCCCGGGACAGGGAAAATCAGCCCCAGCATTTT CASSGARDRENQPQHF TRBJ1-5 TRBD1 . TRBV6-1
TGCGCCAGCAGAGACAGCCCGTTCTCTGGAAACACCATATATTTT CASRDSPFSGNTIYF TRBJ1-3 . . TRBV10-2
TGTGCCAGCAGCCCAAGTAGGAGCATCTATGGCTACACCTTC CASSPSRSIYGYTF TRBJ1-2 . . TRBV11-2
TGCGCCAGCAGCGGGACTAGCGGCTACACAGATACGCAGTATTTT CASSGTSGYTDTQYF TRBJ2-3 TRBD2 . TRBV5-1
TGCGCCAGCAGTGACCGCGGACAGGGGCGAGCCTACGAGCAGTACTTC CASSDRGQGRAYEQYF TRBJ2-7 TRBD1 once TRBV10-2
TGTGCCACCAGCAGTCGACGGAGCTCCTACGAGCAGTACTTC CATSSRRSSYEQYF TRBJ2-7 . . TRBV15
TGCGCCAGCAGCTACCCCGGGAGGGCGGGAAACACCATATATTTT CASSYPGRAGNTIYF TRBJ1-3 . . TRBV4-1
TGCGCCAGCAGCCTAGGGGACAGGCCCTACGAGCAGTACTTC CASSLGDRPYEQYF TRBJ2-7 TRBD1 . TRBV4-1
TGTGCCAGCAGTGAAGTGACAGGAGTTAATTCACCCCTCCACTTT CASSEVTGVNSPLHF TRBJ1-6 . . TRBV6-1
TGTGCCAGCGACCAAACCAGGACAGGCTACACCTTC CASDQTRTGYTF TRBJ1-2 . . TRBV2
TGTGCCAGCTCACCAAATGCAGGTGTGAGTAACTATGGCTACACCTTC CASSPNAGVSNYGYTF TRBJ1-2 . . TRBV18
TGTGCCTGGAGTTGGACAGGCTCTAGGTCTCATACAGATACGCAGTATTTT CAWSWTGSRSHTDTQYF TRBJ2-3 TRBD1 . TRBV30
TGTGCCAGCAGTTACTCCGGGACAGTCAACACTGAAGCTTTCTTT CASSYSGTVNTEAFF TRBJ1-1 TRBD1 few TRBV6-5
TGTGCCAGCACTCGGGTCCCATCACCATCGGGCGAGCAGTACTTC CASTRVPSPSGEQYF TRBJ2-7 . . TRBV2
TGTGCTAGTGGTTTGTCTCGACAGTACGATGAGCAGTTCTTC CASGLSRQYDEQFF TRBJ2-1 . . TRBV12-5
TGTGCCAGCAGTTACAGCCAGGGGTATAATTCACCCCTCCACTTT CASSYSQGYNSPLHF TRBJ1-6 . . TRBV6-5
TGTGCCAGCAGCGCCGGACAGGGGGCGGTGAAGAACACTGAAGCTTTCTTT CASSAGQGAVKNTEAFF TRBJ1-1 TRBD1 . TRBV9